This entry features one T cell receptor (beta chain) sequence. Its antigen is not known. TCRdb keeps only in-frame clones here, not all; method: immunoSEQ multiplex PCR. The sample shows under 50,000 clones, 78% of them seen only once. This entry belongs to a study of memory CD4+ T cells and cytomegalovirus serostatus. General observations from the study: A US-trained random forest predicted CMV serostatus with median AUC around 0.91. The CMV-associated TCR signature appears largely within the CD4+ memory repertoire. Each of approximately 70 CMV-associated TCRbeta sequences occurred in one to five individuals.

This CDR3 comprises 16 residues. Germline V gene sequence: CDR1 SGHNT, CDR2 YYREEE (reference sequence). V gave up 0 bases and J gave up 8 bases; unmatched junction bases: 8. Single viable CD3+CD4+CD8-CD45RO+ cells were sorted as the memory CD4+ T cells. The sample comprised memory CD4+ T cells from blood. The source of this sequence is an adult in good health and CMV-seronegative. This rearrangement joins TRBV5-4 to TRBJ1-4; 9 positions agree with TRBD1. The CDR3 sequence: CASSLDPGQGNEKLFF. The CDR3 DNA is TGTGCCAGCAGCTTGGATCCGGGACAGGGTAACGAAAAACTGTTTTTT. The full variable domain, completed using reference TRBV5-4 and TRBJ1-4, is ETGVTQSPTHLIKTRGQQVTLRCSSQSGHNTVSWYQQALGQGPQFIFQYYREEENGRGNFPPRFSGLQFPNYSSELNVNALELDDSALYLCASSLDPGQGNEKLFFGSGTQLSVL.